Listed here is a single TCR beta chain. The antigen is not known. Sequencing used immunoSEQ multiplex PCR; TCRdb keeps in-frame clones, though not all of them. This table has roughly 120,000 clones, about 90% appearing once. This sample was taken from a study of T cell responses to AZD1222 COVID-19 vaccine. The CDR3 extends over 15 amino acids. Germline CDR1 LGHDT, CDR2 YNNKEL (reference sequence). J lost 5 bases, V lost 2 bases, and 6 bases had no gene match. Findings of the study overall: Among spike-specific TCRs, nearly half reportedly target unmutated variant regions. The donor group comprised mostly white British people and more females; the analysis possibly underestimated clonal diversity. Increases in Spike-specific TCR breadth and depth were seen after two AZD1222 doses.

Material: peripheral blood, obtained on day 0 of AZD1222 vaccination. V gene TRBV3-1 (or the pseudogene TRBV3-2) combines with J gene TRBJ2-1; 7 bases are a match to TRBD2. This receptor was taken from an adult in good health. The CDR3 nucleotides read TGTGCCAGCAGCCAACGTTGGCGGGAGCACAATGAGCAGTTCTTC. Translating it yields CASSQRWREHNEQFF.